This TCR beta chain was identified during a study of blood T cell repertoires in COVID-19. Across the study: Material from acute and convalescent COVID-19 was sourced from the United States, Italy and Spain. Sources were T cells, B-cell-depleted T cells, or PBMCs; the material itself was cDNA or gDNA.

In the original analysis: For nucleated cells, counts were estimated from reference gene primer amplification. Assay: immunoSEQ multiplex PCR; the TCRdb copy retains only in-frame clones and omits some. That table is the source of V, J and clone size, and D and trimming were worked out from the DNA. The sample has over 20,000 clones; 82% are singletons. Sample: peripheral blood. The clonotype comes from a human donor in a cohort sampled during active COVID-19.

This CDR3 is CAISSGTGPYNEQFF. The CDR3 DNA follows: TGTGCCATCAGTTCCGGGACAGGGCCCTACAATGAGCAGTTCTTC. V usage is TRBV10-3 and J usage is TRBJ2-1; 9 bases align to TRBD1. This CDR3 is 15 amino acids long. CDR1 and CDR2 (germline): ENHRY, SYGVKD. V shed 5 bases and J 2 bases; nucleotides not matched to a gene: 4.